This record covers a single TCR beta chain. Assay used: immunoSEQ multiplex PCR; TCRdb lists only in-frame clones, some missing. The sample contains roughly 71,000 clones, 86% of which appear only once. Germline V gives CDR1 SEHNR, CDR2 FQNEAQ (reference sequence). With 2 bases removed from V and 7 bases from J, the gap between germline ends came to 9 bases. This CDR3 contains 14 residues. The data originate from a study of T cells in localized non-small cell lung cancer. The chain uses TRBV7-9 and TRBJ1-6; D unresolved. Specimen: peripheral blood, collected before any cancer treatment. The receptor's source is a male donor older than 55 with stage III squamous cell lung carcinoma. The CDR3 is CASSLTAPNSPLHF. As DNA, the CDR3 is TGTGCCAGCAGCTTAACGGCCCCCAATTCACCCCTCCACTTT.